The 14 T cell receptor beta chains reported below all come from one sample, sequenced in a study of blood T cells in healthy people across ages. It was with a sample-barcoded 5' primer and a J-beta primer mix that a second PCR of roughly 7 to 12 cycles was run. TCRdb fed the 5' RACE reads into MiXCR, producing one record per CDR3 protein. This sample has about 1,400,000 distinct CDR3 sequences; approximately 59% occur once, and the top ten carry 5.5% to 8%. Material: blood. These receptors were collected from a man aged 18 to 29 in good health.

This clonotype was counted only a few times. V is TRBV6-6 and J is TRBJ1-2; D not certain. The CDR3 sequence is 13 residues long. V shed 5 bases and J shed 6 bases, with 13 bases lying between them. The germline V gene has CDR1 MNHNY and CDR2 SVGAGI (reference sequence). CDR3 protein: CASSDGSENGYTF. CDR3 DNA: TGTGCCAGCAGTGACGGGTCAGAAAATGGCTACACCTTC.

This chain's CDR3 is CASSQGQGTTYEQYF. CDR3 DNA sequence: TGTGCCAGCAGCCAGGGACAGGGCACCACCTACGAGCAGTACTTC. This rearrangement joins TRBV14 to TRBJ2-7; 9 bases line up with TRBD1. Per the germline V gene, CDR1 is SGHDN and CDR2 is FVKESK. V lost 3 bases and J lost 2; bases outside the gene matches: 5. This CDR3 spans 15 amino acids.

This rearrangement joins TRBV3-1 to TRBJ2-1; D is uncertain. Germline assignment: CDR1 LGHDT and CDR2 YNNKEL (reference sequence). V was trimmed by 2 bases and J by 5 bases, leaving 7 bases between them. The CDR3 sequence is 13 residues long. The CDR3 here is CASSQRADNEQFF. The CDR3, as DNA: TGTGCCAGCAGCCAACGGGCGGACAATGAGCAGTTCTTC.

The genes are TRBV7-8 and TRBJ2-3; 8 bases match TRBD2. The CDR3 has 16 residues. Germline V CDR1 and CDR2: SGHVS, FQNEAQ. Germline trimming cut 5 bases from V and 2 bases from J; bases unmatched to any gene: 9. This chain's CDR3 is CASSVIAGRPTDTQYF. CDR3 DNA sequence: TGTGCCAGCAGCGTTATAGCGGGGCGCCCCACAGATACGCAGTATTTT.

The chain couples TRBV7-9 to TRBJ2-5, with TRBD1 matching over 9 bases. This CDR3 comprises 14 residues. Germline CDR1 and CDR2: SEHNR and FQNEAQ (reference sequence). The junction had 5 bases not matched to a gene; V was cut back by 4 bases and J by 5 bases. The CDR3 nucleotides are TGTGCCAGCAGCTGGGGGACAGGGTTGGAGACCCAGTACTTC. Translating gives CASSWGTGLETQYF.

Concerning this clonotype: The junction departs from the called germline gene at one end, perhaps through a read error. The chain has TRBV7-2 and TRBJ1-1, with D possibly being TRBD1 (6 bases). The germline gives CDR1 SGHTA, CDR2 FQGNSA. This CDR3 is 16 amino acids long. The CDR3 here is CASTLGLGGASAEAFF. The CDR3, as DNA: TGTGCCAGCACCTTAGGCTTGGGGGGCGCATCGGCCGAAGCTTTCTTT.

This clonotype was found once. The chain combines TRBV29-1 with TRBJ2-7, with TRBD2 matching over 7 bases. The CDR3 has 15 residues. The germline V gene encodes CDR1 SQVTM and CDR2 ANQGSEA. The V segment lost 6 bases and the J segment 4 bases; nucleotides outside the gene matches: 15. CDR3 loop: CSVSGGMEGGYEQYF. The CDR3 DNA sequence: TGCAGCGTCTCCGGGGGGATGGAGGGTGGGTACGAGCAGTACTTC.

The rearrangement uses TRBV3-1 and TRBJ1-2; TRBD1 aligns across 7 bases. CDR1 is LGHDT, CDR2 YNNKEL, per germline (reference sequence). Trimming at V came to 1 base and at J to 4 bases, leaving 6 bases not matched to a gene. The CDR3 length is 15 residues. The CDR3 spells CASSQVRQGRYGYTF. DNA for the CDR3: TGTGCCAGCAGCCAAGTCCGACAGGGCCGCTATGGCTACACCTTC.

This sequence joins TRBV29-1 and TRBJ2-5; 9 bases align to TRBD1. The CDR3 is 12 residues long. The V gene end was trimmed by 6 bases and the J gene end by 8 bases; junction bases not matched to a gene: 7. Germline-derived CDR1 and CDR2 are SQVTM and ANQGSEA. The CDR3 protein is CSVGDREGTQYF. DNA of the CDR3: TGCAGCGTGGGGGACAGGGAGGGAACCCAGTACTTC.

The CDR3 protein is CASSPVRTGGMGEQYF. The DNA of the CDR3 is TGTGCCAGCAGCCCAGTCCGGACAGGGGGAATGGGGGAGCAGTACTTC. V and J are TRBV14 and TRBJ2-7; 10 nucleotides match TRBD1. The V segment lost 4 bases and the J segment 7 bases; nucleotides outside the gene matches: 13. This CDR3 is 16 amino acids long. Germline V gene data show CDR1 as SGHDN and CDR2 as FVKESK.

This sequence joins TRBV20-1 and TRBJ1-1; D gene uncertain. This CDR3 has 14 amino acids. Germline CDR1 DFQATT, CDR2 SNEGSKA (reference sequence). V was clipped by 0 bases and J by 1 base, with 9 bases between them. CDR3 DNA: TGCAGTGCTAGAGATCTCTCGGGGAACACTGAAGCTTTCTTT. It codes for CSARDLSGNTEAFF.

The V gene is TRBV7-9, the J gene TRBJ1-6; possibly TRBD1 for D (6 bases). The CDR3 covers 14 residues. In germline, CDR1 is SEHNR, CDR2 FQNEAQ (reference sequence). V lost 5 bases and J 7 bases, leaving 12 bases between the germline ends. The CDR3: CASSRSGANSPLHF. The CDR3 DNA reads TGTGCCAGCAGCAGATCAGGGGCGAATTCACCCCTCCACTTT.

This rearrangement joins TRBV6-5 to TRBJ1-6; perhaps TRBD1 as D (5 bases). Trimming removed 2 bases from V and 10 bases from J, with 9 bases in between. This CDR3 is 13 amino acids long. CDR1 and CDR2 from the germline V gene are MNHEY and SVGAGI. DNA of the CDR3: TGTGCCAGCAGTTACGGTGGGGACTCACCCCTCCACTTT. It encodes CASSYGGDSPLHF.

This clonotype showed up just a few times. V gene TRBV27 combines with J gene TRBJ2-1; D is undetermined. The CDR3 loop spans 16 amino acids. V lost 0 bases and J 0 bases, leaving 9 bases between the germline ends. Looked up from germline, CDR1 is MNHEY and CDR2 is SMNVEV (reference sequence). The CDR3 is CASSLSGYSSYNEQFF. Here the CDR3 DNA reads TGTGCCAGCAGTTTATCGGGGTACAGCTCCTACAATGAGCAGTTCTTC.